The 21 T cell receptor beta chains below all came from one sample that was sequenced in a study of blood T cell repertoires in COVID-19. The method was immunoSEQ multiplex PCR; TCRdb's version includes in-frame clones alone and lacks a portion of them. Of around 300,000 clones in the sample, about 85% were seen once. Sequencing was performed on PBMCs or T cells enriched from blood (not recorded which). The source of these receptors is a woman aged 45-65 years who had recovered from COVID-19.

V and J are TRBV7-6 and TRBJ1-3, with D hard to call. Trimming pared 1 base from V and 0 bases from J, leaving 10 bases between. This CDR3 comprises 16 residues. CDR1 and CDR2 (germline): SGHVS, FNYEAQ. CDR3 DNA: TGTGCCAGCAGCTTAGACAGCCCGAGCTCTGGAAACACCATATATTTT. Amino acids: CASSLDSPSSGNTIYF.

The chain uses TRBV27 and TRBJ1-4; no clear D. CDR1 MNHEY and CDR2 SMNVEV come from the germline V gene (reference sequence). Trimming removed 2 bases from V and 3 bases from J, with 22 bases in between. CDR3 length: 19 amino acids. CDR3: CASSLRRVLPFPPNEKLFF. CDR3 DNA: TGTGCCAGCAGTTTACGGCGGGTCCTTCCCTTTCCTCCTAATGAAAAACTGTTTTTT.

A few counts support this clone. The rearrangement links TRBV3-1 (or the pseudogene TRBV3-2) to TRBJ2-7; 7 positions match TRBD2. The CDR3 totals 14 residues. The ends lost 4 bases at V and 12 bases at J; junction bases unmatched: 15. The germline CDR1 and CDR2 sequences are LGHDT and YNNKEL (reference sequence). The DNA of the CDR3 is TGTGCCAGCAGCCCCGAGAGCGGGACGGCTCCTGGGTACTTC. Translating gives CASSPESGTAPGYF.

This sequence joins TRBV6-2 or TRBV6-3 and TRBJ1-1, with 8 bases aligning to TRBD1. Looked up from germline, CDR1 is MNHEY and CDR2 is SVGEGT. V lost 6 bases, J lost 3 bases, and 9 bases stayed unmatched. The CDR3 runs 15 residues. The CDR3 protein is CASSNLGQGDTEAFF. For the CDR3, the DNA is TGTGCCAGCAGCAACCTAGGACAGGGTGACACTGAAGCTTTCTTT.

The V gene is TRBV20-1, the J gene TRBJ1-5; D is possibly TRBD1 (5 bases). CDR1 DFQATT and CDR2 SNEGSKA come from the germline V gene (reference sequence). This CDR3 is 11 amino acids long. The V end was cut by 5 bases, the J end by 9 bases, with 11 bases between. This CDR3 reads CSAPLGGPQHF. The CDR3 coding sequence is TGCAGTGCTCCCCTCGGGGGGCCCCAGCATTTT.

The chain couples TRBV5-1 to TRBJ2-7, with 12 nucleotides matching TRBD1. Germline-derived CDR1 and CDR2 are SGHRS and YFSETQ. The CDR3 covers 15 residues. J gave up 2 bases and V 5 bases, and 5 bases lay outside the gene matches. The CDR3 DNA sequence: TGCGCCAGCAGACCTGGGACAGGGGGCGCCTACGAGCAGTACTTC. Its translation: CASRPGTGGAYEQYF.

The V and J genes are TRBV5-6 and TRBJ1-1; 9 bases line up with TRBD1. The CDR3 spans 13 residues. V trimming: 4 bases; J trimming: 7 bases; junction bases outside the gene matches: 5. CDR1 is SGHDT and CDR2 is YYEEEE in the germline V gene. This CDR3 reads CASSPTGGGEAFF. CDR3 DNA sequence: TGTGCCAGCAGCCCTACAGGGGGCGGTGAAGCTTTCTTT. The full variable domain, with the rest looked up from reference TRBV5-6 and TRBJ1-1, is DAGVTQSPTHLIKTRGQQVTLRCSPKSGHDTVSWYQQALGQGPQFIFQYYEEEERQRGNFPDRFSGHQFPNYSSELNVNALLLGDSALYLCASSPTGGGEAFFGQGTRLTVV.

J is TRBJ2-7 and V is TRBV24-1, with 7 bases lining up with TRBD2. Trimming took 2 bases from V and 9 from J; bases not matched to a gene: 21. Germline V CDR1 and CDR2: KGHDR, SFDVKD. The CDR3 sequence is 18 residues long. CDR3 amino acids: CATSDSSRRAGFGETQYF. CDR3 coding DNA: TGTGCCACCAGTGATTCCAGTAGGCGAGCGGGATTTGGGGAAACGCAGTACTTC.

J is TRBJ1-1 and V is TRBV28; D unclear. Germline V gene lookup returns CDR1 MDHEN and CDR2 SYDVKM. The CDR3 length is 14 residues. V was trimmed by 4 bases and J by 1 base, leaving 10 bases between them. In nucleotides, the CDR3 is TGTGCCAGCAGTTCCCCGGCAGGGAACACTGAAGCTTTCTTT. This translates into CASSSPAGNTEAFF.

DNA for the CDR3: TGTGCCAGCAGTGCACCCCTAGCAGAAGCTTTCTTT. It translates to CASSAPLAEAFF. The chain has TRBV28 and TRBJ1-1; D uncertain. Germline lookup yields CDR1 MDHEN and CDR2 SYDVKM. This CDR3 spans 12 amino acids. V shed 5 bases and J shed 8 bases, with 12 bases lying between them. Full variable domain (outside the CDR3, taken from reference TRBV28 and TRBJ1-1): DVKVTQSSRYLVKRTGEKVFLECVQDMDHENMFWYRQDPGLGLRLIYFSYDVKMKEKGDIPEGYSVSREKKERFSLILESASTNQTSMYLCASSAPLAEAFFGQGTRLTVV.

The chain carries TRBV15 and TRBJ2-2; 7 bases line up with TRBD2. The CDR3 extends over 17 amino acids. J was trimmed by 4 bases and V by 0 bases; bases with no gene match: 8. CDR1 is LNHNV and CDR2 is YYDKDF in the germline V gene (reference sequence). The CDR3 protein is CATSRDSVAGVTGELFF. DNA of the CDR3: TGTGCCACCAGCAGAGATAGTGTGGCGGGAGTCACCGGGGAGCTGTTTTTT.

V gene TRBV6-2 or TRBV6-3 combines with J gene TRBJ2-7, with 10 bases lining up with TRBD2. J lost 7 bases, V lost 0 bases, and 9 bases had no gene match. Germline V gives CDR1 MNHEY, CDR2 SVGEGT. The CDR3 consists of 16 residues. The CDR3 here is CASSYSRASGSGEQYF. CDR3 bases: TGTGCCAGCAGTTACTCGAGAGCTAGCGGGAGCGGGGAGCAGTACTTC.

V gene TRBV7-8 combines with J gene TRBJ1-1; D is perhaps TRBD1 (6 bases). Trimming stripped 1 base from V and 1 base from J, with 10 bases between. Germline V gene lookup returns CDR1 SGHVS and CDR2 FQNEAQ. This CDR3 comprises 15 residues. CDR3 region: CASSLGTVRNTEAFF. The CDR3 DNA follows: TGTGCCAGCAGCTTAGGGACAGTACGGAACACTGAAGCTTTCTTT.

On this clone itself: The sample carries other DNA sequences with the same CDR3. The CDR3 DNA reads as TGTGCCAGCAGCTTACAGGGGAATCAGCCCCAGCATTTT. It translates to CASSLQGNQPQHF. V gene TRBV7-2 combines with J gene TRBJ1-5; TRBD1 might be the D (6 bases). The CDR3 totals 13 residues. Trimming left V 2 bases short and J 4 bases short, with 6 bases between. In germline, CDR1 is SGHTA, CDR2 FQGNSA.

The chain has TRBV4-1 and TRBJ1-3; D unresolved. The CDR3 spans 15 residues. The V end was cut by 10 bases, the J end by 0 bases, with 16 bases between. Germline CDR1 is MGHRA and CDR2 is YSYEKL. CDR3 nucleotides: TGCGCCACAGCCCGAGGCAGCTTCTCTGGAAACACCATATATTTT. Its translation is CATARGSFSGNTIYF.

This clone has only one observation. The gene calls are TRBV2 and TRBJ2-7; D perhaps matches TRBD1 (5 bases). The germline V and J ends were trimmed by 2 bases and 1 base, with 15 bases remaining between them. The CDR3 extends over 16 amino acids. The germline CDR1 and CDR2 sequences are SNHLY and FYNNEI. The CDR3, as DNA: TGTGCCAGCAGTGAACTCCCAGGGAAGTTTTCCTACGAGCAGTACTTC. Residues: CASSELPGKFSYEQYF.

V gene TRBV7-9 combines with J gene TRBJ1-1; D perhaps matches TRBD1 (5 bases). The CDR3 spans 14 residues. CDR1 SEHNR and CDR2 FQNEAQ come from the germline V gene (reference sequence). V was pared by 4 bases and J by 5 bases, with 14 bases between. CDR3 residues: CASSSDTRGTEAFF. The CDR3, as DNA: TGTGCCAGCAGCTCGGACACCCGGGGGACTGAAGCTTTCTTT.

This CDR3 reads CASSPVMSGGAGNTIYF. The CDR3 DNA is TGTGCCAGCTCACCTGTCATGTCGGGGGGCGCCGGAAACACCATATATTTT. The V call is TRBV18, the J call TRBJ1-3, with D possibly TRBD1 on 6 matching bases. V lost 3 bases, J lost 4 bases, and 19 bases lay in between. Germline V lookup: CDR1 KGHSH, CDR2 LQKENI. CDR3 size: 17 residues.

The J gene is TRBJ1-4, the V gene TRBV6-5, with D perhaps TRBD1 (5 bases). The V end was cut by 6 bases, the J end by 3 bases, with 14 bases between. Germline V gene lookup returns CDR1 MNHEY and CDR2 SVGAGI. The CDR3 runs 15 residues. The CDR3 sequence is CASRAPQGSNEKLFF. The CDR3 coding sequence is TGTGCCAGCAGGGCACCCCAGGGCTCTAATGAAAAACTGTTTTTT.

This chain links TRBV7-2 with TRBJ1-6; D not resolved. Trimming pared 2 bases from V and 2 bases from J, leaving 7 bases between. Per germline, CDR1 SGHTA and CDR2 FQGNSA. CDR3 length: 15 residues. This CDR3 is CASSLSSAYNSPLHF. Written as DNA, the CDR3 is TGTGCCAGCAGCTTATCGTCAGCCTATAATTCACCCCTCCACTTT. The full variable domain, with the rest looked up from reference TRBV7-2 and TRBJ1-6, is GAGVSQSPSNKVTEKGKDVELRCDPISGHTALYWYRQSLGQGLEFLIYFQGNSAPDKSGLPSDRFSAERTGGSVSTLTIQRTQQEDSAVYLCASSLSSAYNSPLHFGNGTRLTVT.

The rearrangement links TRBV5-6 to TRBJ1-2; D gene unclear. The CDR3 sequence is 15 residues long. Germline V gene sequence: CDR1 SGHDT, CDR2 YYEEEE. V was shortened by 6 bases and J by 2 bases, with 17 bases between the two germline ends. The CDR3 DNA follows: TGTGCCAGCACCTTACCCAAGACTGGGAACTATGGCTACACCTTC. Protein sequence: CASTLPKTGNYGYTF.